This note documents a single T cell receptor beta chain sequence. This specimen belongs to a study of CD8 T cells in Susac syndrome. Sequencing of TCR beta was performed on blood CD8+ T cells and on blood CD4+ T cells. It was negative isolation that provided the CD8+ and CD4+ T cells, whereas TEMRA cells were enriched by FACS. This CDR3 is built from 15 residues. V dropped 5 bases and J dropped 9; count of bases not matched to a gene: 13. Germline V gene lookup returns CDR1 GTSNPN and CDR2 SVGIG (reference sequence). Random hexamers were used to reverse transcribe an amount of about 0.5 to 1 ug RNA. Amplification of TCR beta CDR3 spanned 54 Vbeta and 13 Jbeta via immunoSEQ multiplex PCR. TCRdb processed the immunoSEQ multiplex PCR reads anew with MiXCR; each CDR3 protein has one entry. The table records around 130,000 distinct CDR3 sequences, about 95% of them present only once.

The sequenced material came from CD4+ T cells from PBMCs. This chain uses TRBV30 with TRBJ2-1; 10 bases are shared with TRBD2. This TCR derives from a human donor in good health. Here the CDR3 DNA reads TGTGCCTGGTCCCCCCGAGCGGGAGGGCCGAGTGAGCAGTTCTTC. This encodes CAWSPRAGGPSEQFF.